Below, one T cell receptor beta chain is given with its context. These data are taken from a study of blood T cell repertoires in COVID-19. The wider study: PBMCs, B-cell-depleted T cells, or T cells provided the cDNA or gDNA that made up the material.

Germline-derived CDR1 and CDR2 are LNHDA and SQIVND (reference sequence). There are 15 residues in the CDR3. The ends were cut back, 3 bases at V and 5 bases at J, with 14 bases in the middle. Under the authors' procedure: From reference gene primer amplification, estimates of nucleated cell counts were derived. Assay: immunoSEQ multiplex PCR; the TCRdb copy retains only in-frame clones and omits some. Clone size and the V and J calls come from that table; the DNA yielded D and trimming. This sample has a few hundred thousand clones, with 89% found just once. Material for sequencing was peripheral blood. The clonotype was recovered from a middle-aged woman who had recovered from COVID-19. V and J are TRBV19 and TRBJ2-1; D possibly corresponds to TRBD2 (6 bases). DNA for the CDR3: TGTGCCAGTAGTATTGGGGGGAGAGCCCACAATGAGCAGTTCTTC. Its translation is CASSIGGRAHNEQFF.